The 26 T cell receptor beta chains below all came from one sample that was sequenced in a study of blood T cells in healthy people across ages. A sample-barcoded 5' primer and a J-beta primer mix were used in a second PCR of roughly 6 to 11 cycles. One entry per CDR3 protein results from TCRdb running MiXCR on the 5' RACE reads. The sample contains about 1,800,000 distinct CDR3 sequences, approximately 30% of which appear only once. The material sequenced was blood. Receptors originate from a woman aged 25-40 years in good health.

Ten or more counts support this clonotype. The CDR3 here is CSVESALRAPDTQYF. CDR3 nucleotides: TGCAGCGTTGAGTCTGCCCTCCGCGCACCAGATACGCAGTATTTT. The chain combines TRBV29-1 with TRBJ2-3, with D unclear. There are 15 residues in the CDR3. CDR1 SQVTM and CDR2 ANQGSEA come from the germline V gene. V dropped 3 bases and J dropped 4 bases, with 17 bases sitting between them.

This sequence joins TRBV7-2 and TRBJ2-7, with 7 bases that match TRBD1. The CDR3 loop spans 14 amino acids. Germline V gene lookup returns CDR1 SGHTA and CDR2 FQGNSA. After removal of 5 bases from V and 4 bases from J, the junction contained 8 bases not matched to a gene. CDR3 protein: CASSLTGYEYEQYF. The CDR3 DNA is TGTGCCAGCAGCCTGACAGGGTACGAGTACGAGCAGTACTTC.

This clonotype was seen ten or more times. This chain joins TRBV2 and TRBJ2-7; 7 bases agree with TRBD1. The CDR3 is made up of 14 amino acids. J was trimmed by 0 bases and V by 5 bases; bases with no gene match: 4. The germline gives CDR1 SNHLY, CDR2 FYNNEI. CDR3 protein: CASSNRDSSYEQYF. As DNA, the CDR3 is TGTGCCAGCAGTAACCGGGACAGCTCCTACGAGCAGTACTTC.

This clonotype was recorded a few times. This chain links TRBV2 with TRBJ2-5, with D hard to call. Germline loops: CDR1 SNHLY, CDR2 FYNNEI. The CDR3 sequence is 13 residues long. Trimming left V 1 base short and J 9 bases short, with 12 bases between. CDR3 bases: TGTGCCAGCAGTGAAGGCCAGAATGCTCCCCAGTACTTC. This codes for CASSEGQNAPQYF.

This clonotype occurred many times. J is TRBJ2-1 and V is TRBV10-3, with D unresolved. CDR1 and CDR2 (germline): ENHRY, SYGVKD. Trimming stripped 2 bases from V and 4 bases from J, with 6 bases between. The CDR3 sequence is 13 residues long. CDR3 amino acids: CAISEVAYNEQFF. The CDR3 DNA reads as TGTGCCATCAGTGAGGTTGCTTACAATGAGCAGTTCTTC.

The sample holds many counts of this clonotype. The chain uses TRBV9 and TRBJ2-1, with 9 bases lining up with TRBD2. V dropped 3 bases and J dropped 2; count of bases not matched to a gene: 3. The germline CDR1 and CDR2 sequences are SGDLS and YYNGEE. This CDR3 is 15 amino acids long. CDR3 region: CASSGGLAPYNEQFF. CDR3 nucleotides: TGTGCCAGCAGCGGAGGACTAGCGCCCTACAATGAGCAGTTCTTC.

This clonotype appeared a few times. This chain connects TRBV20-1 to TRBJ1-4, with 7 bases aligning to TRBD1. Germline lookup yields CDR1 DFQATT and CDR2 SNEGSKA (reference sequence). CDR3 length: 16 residues. The trim removed 6 bases at V and 3 bases at J, leaving 13 bases unmatched. The CDR3 region is CSASPPTGESNEKLFF. The CDR3 nucleotides read TGCAGTGCCTCCCCCCCTACAGGGGAGTCTAATGAAAAACTGTTTTTT.

This clonotype has only a few counts. This chain uses TRBV5-6 with TRBJ1-4; D is unresolved. Germline V gene sequence: CDR1 SGHDT, CDR2 YYEEEE. Trimming removed 1 base at V and 7 bases at J, with 17 bases between. The CDR3 spans 16 residues. The CDR3 protein is CASSLRPAYRGEKLFF. The CDR3 DNA follows: TGTGCCAGCAGCTTGCGCCCGGCGTATCGGGGTGAAAAACTGTTTTTT.

This clonotype was found many times. V is TRBV20-1 and J is TRBJ2-4; perhaps TRBD1 as D (6 bases). The CDR3 is 16 amino acids. V was clipped by 0 bases and J by 8 bases, with 20 bases between them. Germline V CDR1 and CDR2: DFQATT, SNEGSKA (reference sequence). Written as DNA, the CDR3 is TGCAGTGCTAGAGATGGGGCAGGGGCTCAGGATGACATTCAGTACTTC. Its translation: CSARDGAGAQDDIQYF.

This clonotype was seen repeatedly, ten times or more. The chain uses TRBV12-3 or TRBV12-4 and TRBJ2-5, with D hard to call. There are 11 residues in the CDR3. Trimming took off 8 bases at V and 4 bases at J, with 8 bases between the two ends. The CDR3 loop is CASGFAETQYF. The CDR3 DNA follows: TGTGCCAGCGGCTTCGCAGAGACCCAGTACTTC.

In this sample, this clonotype turned up a few times. The gene calls are TRBV5-1 and TRBJ2-7, with 9 bases aligning to TRBD1. Germline CDR1 is SGHRS and CDR2 is YFSETQ. Trimming cost V 7 bases and J 5 bases; bases outside gene matches: 13. This CDR3 is built from 15 residues. The CDR3 DNA is TGCGCCAGCTCCGGGACAGGGTATTCTCGTGACGAGCAGTACTTC. Its protein is CASSGTGYSRDEQYF.

A single count supports this clonotype. In DNA, the CDR3 is TGTGCCAGCAGCTTGCGGCTCCCAGCGGGAGACGTAGAAACGCAGTATTTT. Protein product: CASSLRLPAGDVETQYF. This chain uses TRBV7-2 with TRBJ2-3; 8 bases map to TRBD2. The V gene's germline CDR1 is SGHTA and CDR2 FQGNSA. The CDR3 covers 17 residues. J was trimmed by 9 bases and V by 3 bases; bases with no gene match: 17.

The chain has TRBV7-2 and TRBJ2-5, with D possibly being TRBD1 or TRBD2 (5 bases each). The germline V gene has CDR1 SGHTA and CDR2 FQGNSA. This CDR3 has 15 amino acids. The V and J ends lost 1 base and 1 base respectively, with 10 bases between them. CDR3 coding DNA: TGTGCCAGCAGCTTAGTCCGGGGCAGCCAAGAGACCCAGTACTTC. Translating gives CASSLVRGSQETQYF.

The sample holds many counts of this clonotype. A read error may be the cause here, since a much bigger clone is one base away. The chain employs TRBV12-3 or TRBV12-4 and TRBJ2-1; 9 bases line up with TRBD1. The length of the CDR3 is 15 residues. V lost 5 bases to trimming and J lost 7 bases; unmatched junction nucleotides: 9. In DNA, the CDR3 is TGTGCCAGCAGTCCGACAGGGGGGAGCAGTAATGAGCAGTTCTTC. Protein product: CASSPTGGSSNEQFF.

This rearrangement joins TRBV5-1 to TRBJ2-7, with a weak D call TRBD2 (6 bases). The closer fit of TRBJ2-5 to the DNA end suggests the J call may be wrong. Germline assignment: CDR1 SGHRS and CDR2 YFSETQ. This CDR3 is built from 13 residues. CDR3 residues: CASRWDSGETQYF. The CDR3 DNA reads as TGCGCCAGCAGGTGGGACTCAGGGGAGACCCAGTACTTC.

The chain carries TRBV12-3 or TRBV12-4 and TRBJ2-1, with 7 bases lining up with TRBD2. The J call is uncertain, as TRBJ2-7 better fits the DNA end. This CDR3 region has 17 residues. In DNA form, the CDR3 reads TGTGCCAGCAGTTCACCGGGGGGAAGGTTCTCCTACAATGAGCAGTACTTC. Its protein is CASSSPGGRFSYNEQYF.

As for this clonotype: Mismatch with germline at one junction end may stem from a read error. The V call is TRBV10-2, the J call TRBJ2-3; tentative D call: TRBD2 (5 bases). The CDR3 is 17 residues long. CDR1 is WSHSY and CDR2 is SAAADI in the germline V gene. The DNA of the CDR3 is TGCTCCAGCAGTGAGTCCAAGGGCAGCCGAGGGTTAGATACGCAGTATTTT. It is translated as CSSSESKGSRGLDTQYF.

The gene calls are TRBV29-1 and TRBJ1-4; D is uncertain. Germline V gene data show CDR1 as SQVTM and CDR2 as ANQGSEA. Trimming took off 2 bases at V and 3 bases at J, with 7 bases between the two ends. This CDR3 has 13 amino acids. In DNA form, the CDR3 reads TGCAGCGTTGAAAGTATGTCTAATGAAAAACTGTTTTTT. This sequence encodes CSVESMSNEKLFF.

V usage is TRBV29-1 and J usage is TRBJ1-2; TRBD1 might be the D (5 bases). CDR3 length equals 13 residues. The germline CDR1 and CDR2 sequences are SQVTM and ANQGSEA. The CDR3 here is CTSLGESGYGYTF. DNA for the CDR3: TGCACTAGTCTGGGGGAATCGGGCTATGGCTACACCTTC.

A few counts support this clonotype. The CDR3 loop reads CASSFVGRGDTQYF. CDR3 DNA: TGTGCCAGCAGCTTTGTCGGACGGGGGGATACGCAGTATTTT. This chain connects TRBV7-2 to TRBJ2-3, with D maybe TRBD2 (6 bases). From germline, CDR1 is SGHTA and CDR2 FQGNSA. The CDR3 has 14 residues. Trimming took 3 bases from V and 6 from J, leaving 13 bases between them.

V usage is TRBV10-1 and J usage is TRBJ2-1; TRBD2 aligns across 15 bases. Germline values: CDR1 WNHNN, CDR2 SYGVQD (reference sequence). J lost 7 bases, V lost 5 bases, and 6 bases had no gene match. The CDR3 is 16 amino acids. CDR3 sequence reads: CASSPGTSGGLNEQFF. The CDR3, as DNA: TGCGCCAGCAGTCCCGGGACTAGCGGGGGGTTGAATGAGCAGTTCTTC.

The gene calls are TRBV25-1 and TRBJ2-4; TRBD1 matches at 7 bases. This CDR3 spans 16 amino acids. Germline CDR1 and CDR2: MGHDK and SYGVNS. V lost 3 bases to trimming and J lost 1 base; unmatched junction nucleotides: 6. The DNA for the CDR3 is TGTGCCAGCAGTGAGCTAACAGGGGAGGCCAAAAACATTCAGTACTTC. The encoded protein is CASSELTGEAKNIQYF.

This clonotype has ten or more counts. V usage is TRBV15 and J usage is TRBJ2-1, with a possible D match to TRBD2 (7 bases). From germline, CDR1 is LNHNV and CDR2 YYDKDF (reference sequence). There are 17 residues in the CDR3. Trimming took off 0 bases at V and 3 bases at J, with 15 bases between the two ends. CDR3 sequence (DNA): TGTGCCACCAGCAGAGAAGCCTGGGGGGGCCTCTACAATGAGCAGTTCTTC. Translating gives CATSREAWGGLYNEQFF.

This clonotype was counted between two and nine times. This sequence joins TRBV7-2 and TRBJ2-3; D might be TRBD2 (7 bases). CDR3 size: 15 residues. V was pared by 0 bases and J by 5 bases, with 12 bases between. Per the germline V gene, CDR1 is SGHTA and CDR2 is FQGNSA. This chain's CDR3 is CASSLALGGQDTQYF. In nucleotides, the CDR3 is TGTGCCAGCAGCTTAGCATTGGGGGGGCAAGATACGCAGTATTTT.

With respect to this clonotype: Given a much more abundant clone one base away, this may be a read error. This chain connects TRBV12-3 or TRBV12-4 to TRBJ2-7; 7 nucleotides line up with TRBD1. This CDR3 comprises 15 residues. With 7 bases clipped from V and 6 bases from J, the junction kept 15 bases outside the gene matches. The CDR3 is CASTGSETGFSEQYF. The CDR3 DNA sequence: TGTGCCAGCACTGGGTCCGAGACAGGGTTTTCCGAGCAGTACTTC.

This chain joins TRBV7-9 and TRBJ2-5; D is unclear. The germline V gene has CDR1 SEHNR and CDR2 FQNEAQ (reference sequence). The CDR3 sequence is 13 residues long. With 7 bases removed from V and 0 bases from J, the gap between germline ends came to 9 bases. CDR3 coding DNA: TGTGCCAGCAAAGGGCCCGACCAAGAGACCCAGTACTTC. It encodes CASKGPDQETQYF.